This T cell receptor (beta chain) was recovered during a study of blood T cells in healthy people across ages. General study points: While age rose, TCR beta diversity per million T cells dropped in a roughly linear way.

It was with a sample-barcoded 5' primer and a J-beta primer mix that a second PCR of about 6 to 12 cycles was run. TCRdb reprocessed the 5' RACE reads with MiXCR, giving one entry per CDR3 protein. The data contain over 700,000 distinct CDR3 sequences, around a quarter of them singletons. This clonotype was counted only a few times. The antigen is not known. Trimming shortened V by 5 bases and J by 4 bases, and 17 bases separated the two germline ends. There are 15 residues in the CDR3. CDR1 and CDR2 (germline): MDHEN, SYDVKM. These records were also assigned to another study, of T cells of mothers and their children. From that paper: A few healthy Caucasian mothers, along with their six children, served as the donors. At a rate of approximately 1.4 ug per 15 ul, cDNA synthesis received all of the extracted RNA.

The sample comprised blood. The rearrangement joins TRBV28 to TRBJ1-2; weak D call: TRBD1 (6 bases). This TCR derives from a boy between 10 and 17 years old in good health. As DNA, the CDR3 is TGTGCCAGCAGTACCACAACGACAGGCGTCTATGGCTACACCTTC. Encoded protein: CASSTTTTGVYGYTF.